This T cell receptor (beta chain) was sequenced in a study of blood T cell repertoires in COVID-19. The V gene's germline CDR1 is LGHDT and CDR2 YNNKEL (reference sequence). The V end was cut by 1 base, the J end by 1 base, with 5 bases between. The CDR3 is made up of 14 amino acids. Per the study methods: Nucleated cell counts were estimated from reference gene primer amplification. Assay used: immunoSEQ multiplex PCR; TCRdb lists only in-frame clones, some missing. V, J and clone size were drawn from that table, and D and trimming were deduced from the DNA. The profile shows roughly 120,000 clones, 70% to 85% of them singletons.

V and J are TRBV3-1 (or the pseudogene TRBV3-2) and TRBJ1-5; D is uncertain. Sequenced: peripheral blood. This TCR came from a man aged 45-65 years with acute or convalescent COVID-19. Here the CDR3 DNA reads TGTGCCAGCAGCCAAGTCTTAAGCAATCAGCCCCAGCATTTT. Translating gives CASSQVLSNQPQHF.